One and the same sample provided the 15 T cell receptor beta chains below, sequenced in a study of blood T cell repertoires in COVID-19 (dated by TCRdb to about 2020). Library creation used the immunoSEQ multiplex PCR assay. The immuneACCESS repertoire file appears here via TCRdb, limited to in-frame rearrangements. These files lack a portion of the clones; in checked studies, under half of the deficit traces to unresolved V genes, and the cause of the others is not known. The sample table records about 320,000 clones; about 87% of these occur just once. The ten largest account for over 4.5% of the sample. The material sequenced was PBMCs or T cells enriched from blood (not recorded which). These receptors originate from a man aged 30 to 39 who had recovered from COVID-19.

Remarks on this clone: Lacking the conserved final phenylalanine or tryptophan, this CDR3 likely reflects a read error. No DNA is shown, since the ends of the CDR3 on it are uncertain; the CDR3 is the one TCRdb lists. This sequence joins TRBV3-1 (or the pseudogene TRBV3-2) and TRBJ1-2; the table's D call TRBD1 went unverified against the DNA. The CDR3 totals 9 residues, both ends included. Looked up from germline, CDR1 is LGHDT and CDR2 is YNNKEL (reference sequence). CDR3 loop: CASSHHDRG.

This chain connects TRBV5-6 to TRBJ1-3; D remains ambiguous. The CDR3 loop spans 14 amino acids. Trimming took off 0 bases at V and 4 bases at J, with 8 bases between the two ends. CDR1 and CDR2 (germline): SGHDT, YYEEEE. The CDR3: CASSLGSGGNTIYF. The CDR3 coding sequence is TGTGCCAGCAGCTTGGGGTCCGGGGGAAACACCATATATTTT.

V is TRBV5-6 and J is TRBJ1-6, with unresolved D. This CDR3 has 13 amino acids. V was clipped by 3 bases and J by 8 bases, with 9 bases between them. Looked up from germline, CDR1 is SGHDT and CDR2 is YYEEEE. The CDR3 coding sequence is TGTGCCAGCAGCTCCTCCGCGCATTCACCCCTCCACTTT. It specifies CASSSSAHSPLHF.

This chain links TRBV28 with TRBJ2-7; TRBD1 matches 10 bases. V lost 5 bases and J lost 6; bases outside the gene matches: 13. Germline V lookup: CDR1 MDHEN, CDR2 SYDVKM. CDR3 length: 16 residues. The CDR3 loop reads CASSPPVAGQGTEQYF. DNA of the CDR3: TGTGCCAGCAGTCCTCCGGTGGCGGGACAGGGGACCGAGCAGTACTTC. The variable domain in full, completed from reference TRBV28 and TRBJ2-7, reads DVKVTQSSRYLVKRTGEKVFLECVQDMDHENMFWYRQDPGLGLRLIYFSYDVKMKEKGDIPEGYSVSREKKERFSLILESASTNQTSMYLCASSPPVAGQGTEQYFGPGTRLTVT.

This chain joins TRBV28 and TRBJ2-7; a weak D match, TRBD1 (6 bases). The germline gives CDR1 MDHEN, CDR2 SYDVKM. The CDR3 has 15 amino acids. V lost 4 bases and J lost 8, with 21 bases in between. In nucleotides, the CDR3 is TGTGCCAGCAGTTCCACTACTCCGGGACAACGAAAGCAGTACTTC. It yields the protein CASSSTTPGQRKQYF.

The chain recombines TRBV24-1 with TRBJ2-7; 9 bases fit TRBD1. With 3 bases clipped from V and 5 bases from J, the junction kept 7 bases outside the gene matches. Germline V gene sequence: CDR1 KGHDR, CDR2 SFDVKD. The CDR3 contains 15 residues. The CDR3 protein is CATSDRRTGDHEQYF. The CDR3 DNA reads as TGTGCCACCAGTGATAGAAGGACAGGGGACCACGAGCAGTACTTC.

The rearrangement links TRBV24-1 to TRBJ2-1, with 9 bases lining up with TRBD1. The CDR3 extends over 14 amino acids. In germline, CDR1 is KGHDR, CDR2 SFDVKD. Germline trimming cut 7 bases from V and 4 bases from J; bases unmatched to any gene: 4. The CDR3 loop is CATSPGQGYNEQFF. The CDR3 DNA is TGTGCCACCAGCCCGGGACAGGGATACAATGAGCAGTTCTTC.

V usage is TRBV28 and J usage is TRBJ2-1; possible D gene TRBD1, 6 bases. Germline CDR1 reads MDHEN; CDR2 reads SYDVKM. V dropped 4 bases and J dropped 4 bases, with 8 bases sitting between them. There are 13 residues in the CDR3. The chain's CDR3 is CASSSGQYNEQFF. CDR3 in DNA: TGTGCCAGCAGTTCAGGACAGTACAATGAGCAGTTCTTC. The complete variable domain, with remaining parts taken from reference TRBV28 and TRBJ2-1, reads DVKVTQSSRYLVKRTGEKVFLECVQDMDHENMFWYRQDPGLGLRLIYFSYDVKMKEKGDIPEGYSVSREKKERFSLILESASTNQTSMYLCASSSGQYNEQFFGPGTRLTVL.

The V and J genes are TRBV4-1 and TRBJ2-7; tentatively, D is TRBD1 (6 bases). The last part of the DNA fits TRBJ2-1 better; the J call may be wrong. CDR1 is MGHRA and CDR2 is YSYEKL in the germline V gene. The CDR3 consists of 14 residues. The CDR3 DNA sequence: TGCGCCAGCAGCCGTGCTCAGGGGTGGGATGAGCAGTTCTTC. Its protein is CASSRAQGWDEQFF.

The chain joins TRBV21-1 to TRBJ1-6; no DNA check was done on the table's D call, TRBD1. TRBV21-1 is a documented pseudogene. The CDR3 extends over 21 amino acids. CDR3 DNA: TGTGCCAGCAGCAAAGGTTGGACAGGGGCAGGAAAACTTCTGGAAGGGTCACCCCTCCACTTT. Its translation is CASSKGWTGAGKLLEGSPLHF.

This chain links TRBV6-5 with TRBJ2-7; TRBD1 might be the D (6 bases). The CDR3 sequence is 15 residues long. The germline gives CDR1 MNHEY, CDR2 SVGAGI. Deletions cut 6 bases from V and 2 bases from J, with 17 bases between. CDR3 sequence reads: CASRINRDTTYEQYF. The CDR3 DNA sequence: TGTGCCAGCAGAATAAACCGGGACACGACCTACGAGCAGTACTTC.

This sequence joins TRBV7-9 and TRBJ2-7, with D possibly being TRBD1 (6 bases). V lost 1 base and J lost 6, with 7 bases in between. Germline CDR1 is SEHNR and CDR2 is FQNEAQ (reference sequence). The CDR3 contains 12 residues. The CDR3 loop reads CASSLEGGEQYF. The CDR3 DNA follows: TGTGCCAGCAGCTTAGAAGGGGGCGAGCAGTACTTC.

CDR3 region: CASSLEGARSTDTQYF. The CDR3 nucleotides are TGCGCCAGCAGCTTGGAAGGCGCCAGGAGCACAGATACGCAGTATTTT. The chain carries TRBV5-1 and TRBJ2-3; no firm D call. Trimming stripped 0 bases from V and 0 bases from J, with 11 bases between. CDR3 length equals 16 residues. Germline V gene sequence: CDR1 SGHRS, CDR2 YFSETQ.

This chain joins TRBV7-9 and TRBJ2-7, with 8 bases identical to TRBD1. The CDR3 runs to 14 residues. V was clipped by 5 bases and J by 7 bases; unmatched bases: 10. Germline CDR1 SEHNR, CDR2 FQNEAQ (reference sequence). Here the CDR3 reads CASSTPGGAEEQYF. In DNA, the CDR3 is TGTGCCAGCAGCACCCCAGGGGGCGCGGAAGAGCAGTACTTC. Filled out from reference TRBV7-9 and TRBJ2-7, the complete variable domain reads DTGVSQNPRHKITKRGQNVTFRCDPISEHNRLYWYRQTLGQGPEFLTYFQNEAQLEKSRLLSDRFSAERPKGSFSTLEIQRTEQGDSAMYLCASSTPGGAEEQYFGPGTRLTVT.

The V call is TRBV27, the J call TRBJ2-7; 7 bases are shared with TRBD1. V gave up 5 bases and J gave up 2 bases; unmatched junction bases: 12. CDR1 MNHEY and CDR2 SMNVEV come from the germline V gene (reference sequence). CDR3 length: 16 residues. CDR3 DNA sequence: TGTGCCAGCAGTGCCTCCACGGGACAGAAAACCTACGAGCAGTACTTC. It is translated as CASSASTGQKTYEQYF.